This T cell receptor beta chain was captured in a study of blood T cells in healthy people across ages. A note on this clonotype: Its antigen remains unidentified.

With a J-beta primer mix and a sample-barcoded 5' primer, a second PCR ran about 6 to 11 cycles. Every cDNA molecule bore a tag from a template-switch adaptor containing 12 random nucleotides. TCRdb re-called the 5' RACE reads through MiXCR, storing one row per CDR3 protein. Among 1.5 million or so distinct CDR3 sequences listed, 35% to 45% were seen once. Each donor had approximately 10 milliliters of peripheral blood drawn. Findings and caveats of the study: It was held that diversity estimates obtained from one million T cells represented underestimates.

This CDR3 has 15 amino acids. The germline V gene has CDR1 MNHEY and CDR2 SMNVEV (reference sequence). Source material: blood. The genes are TRBV27 and TRBJ2-4, with a tentative D call TRBD2 (6 bases). TRBJ2-7 matches the DNA end more closely, so the J call is doubtful. The clonotype was recovered from a woman between 18 and 29 years old in good health. The CDR3 loop is CASSPRLEGLYEQYF. The CDR3 coding sequence is TGTGCCAGCAGTCCCCGGCTGGAGGGGCTCTACGAGCAGTACTTC.